The rows below give T cell receptor beta chains drawn from one sample of a study of CD8 T cells in Susac syndrome. TCRdb re-analysed the immunoSEQ multiplex PCR reads in MiXCR, keeping a single row per CDR3 protein. The table has about 75,000 distinct CDR3 sequences, roughly 94% seen once. The sample comprised CD8+ T cells from PBMCs. The receptors shown here come from a human donor with Susac syndrome. The CDR3 runs from the conserved cysteine through the conserved F or W. Clone size is given for some rows only: seen once, a few or many times, or a class if the clone is expanded.

cdr3_length: 11; j_call: TRBJ2-1; v_call: TRBV9; clone_size: NA; cdr3_aa: CASSVLDEQFF
cdr3_length: 16; j_call: TRBJ1-1; v_call: TRBV28; clone_size: NA; cdr3_aa: CASSLTGLSANTEAFF
cdr3_length: 17; j_call: TRBJ1-2; v_call: TRBV9; clone_size: NA; cdr3_aa: CASSVDLGGGLNYGYTF
cdr3_length: 18; j_call: TRBJ1-2; v_call: TRBV7-9; clone_size: once; cdr3_aa: CASSLALSFDGLNYGYTF
cdr3_length: 13; j_call: TRBJ2-7; v_call: TRBV3-1; clone_size: NA; cdr3_aa: CASSHPEAYEQYF
cdr3_length: 15; j_call: TRBJ2-7; v_call: TRBV9; clone_size: NA; cdr3_aa: CASSPGVAGGYEQYF
cdr3_length: 17; j_call: TRBJ1-1; v_call: TRBV7-8; clone_size: NA; cdr3_aa: CASSLAPEQGVNTEAFF
cdr3_length: 16; j_call: TRBJ1-5; v_call: TRBV24-1; clone_size: once; cdr3_aa: CATSDPASGLEQPQHF
cdr3_length: 12; j_call: TRBJ1-1; v_call: TRBV9; clone_size: NA; cdr3_aa: CASGTGGIEAFF
cdr3_length: 13; j_call: TRBJ2-1; v_call: TRBV4-3; clone_size: few; cdr3_aa: CASSQGSGSEQFF
cdr3_length: 15; j_call: TRBJ2-7; v_call: TRBV5-1; clone_size: once; cdr3_aa: CASSPRRDGTYEQYF
cdr3_length: 15; j_call: TRBJ2-7; v_call: TRBV11-2; clone_size: NA; cdr3_aa: CASSLERGGFYEQYF
cdr3_length: 14; j_call: TRBJ2-5; v_call: TRBV20-1; clone_size: NA; cdr3_aa: CSARDRPIQETQYF
cdr3_length: 16; j_call: TRBJ2-5; v_call: TRBV2; clone_size: NA; cdr3_aa: CASSERVALGKETQYF
cdr3_length: 15; j_call: TRBJ1-1; v_call: TRBV11-1; clone_size: NA; cdr3_aa: CASSLAPTGRTEAFF
cdr3_length: 16; j_call: TRBJ2-7; v_call: TRBV30; clone_size: NA; cdr3_aa: CAWSVDRVGFSYEQYF
cdr3_length: 14; j_call: TRBJ1-5; v_call: TRBV18; clone_size: NA; cdr3_aa: CASSGTGSNQPQHF
cdr3_length: 15; j_call: TRBJ2-1; v_call: TRBV27; clone_size: NA; cdr3_aa: CASSLRRGSNNEQFF
cdr3_length: 14; j_call: TRBJ2-7; v_call: TRBV11-2; clone_size: NA; cdr3_aa: CASSPMSGGYEQYF
cdr3_length: 14; j_call: TRBJ2-7; v_call: TRBV27; clone_size: NA; cdr3_aa: CASSQQYRGYEQYF
cdr3_length: 15; j_call: TRBJ2-3; v_call: TRBV2; clone_size: once; cdr3_aa: CASTGPFGGTDTQYF
cdr3_length: 15; j_call: TRBJ1-4; v_call: TRBV7-9; clone_size: once; cdr3_aa: CASSPREEANEKLFF
cdr3_length: 15; j_call: TRBJ1-5; v_call: TRBV19; clone_size: NA; cdr3_aa: CASRAGTGSNQPQHF
cdr3_length: 13; j_call: TRBJ2-5; v_call: TRBV7-9; clone_size: NA; cdr3_aa: CASSFGSQETQYF
cdr3_length: 15; j_call: TRBJ2-5; v_call: TRBV4-1; clone_size: NA; cdr3_aa: CASSQLSGGLETQYF
cdr3_length: 15; j_call: TRBJ2-7; v_call: TRBV29-1; clone_size: few; cdr3_aa: CSVELRAKSSYEQYF
cdr3_length: 19; j_call: TRBJ2-1; v_call: TRBV15; clone_size: NA; cdr3_aa: CATSRTRGGGDVPYNEQFF
cdr3_length: 12; j_call: TRBJ2-4; v_call: TRBV3-1; clone_size: NA; cdr3_aa: CASMGPKNIQYF
cdr3_length: 15; j_call: TRBJ2-7; v_call: TRBV20-1; clone_size: NA; cdr3_aa: CSARDRNITSYEQYF
cdr3_length: 15; j_call: TRBJ2-7; v_call: TRBV7-8; clone_size: NA; cdr3_aa: CASSFRTGLSYEQYF
cdr3_length: 15; j_call: TRBJ2-1; v_call: TRBV6-2/TRBV6-3; clone_size: NA; cdr3_aa: CASSVALAGVNEQFF
cdr3_length: 14; j_call: TRBJ2-7; v_call: TRBV20-1; clone_size: NA; cdr3_aa: CSARLGSDSYEQYF
cdr3_length: 12; j_call: TRBJ2-6; v_call: TRBV27; clone_size: once; cdr3_aa: CASSFGGNVLTF
cdr3_length: 14; j_call: TRBJ2-7; v_call: TRBV20-1; clone_size: NA; cdr3_aa: CSARSGIGTYEQYF
cdr3_length: 14; j_call: TRBJ1-1; v_call: TRBV2; clone_size: NA; cdr3_aa: CASSERGERTEAFF
cdr3_length: 16; j_call: TRBJ2-5; v_call: TRBV5-4; clone_size: once; cdr3_aa: CASSSGLAGGQETQYF
cdr3_length: 15; j_call: TRBJ1-5; v_call: TRBV3-1; clone_size: NA; cdr3_aa: CASSQAGQVTQPQHF
cdr3_length: 15; j_call: TRBJ2-7; v_call: TRBV2; clone_size: NA; cdr3_aa: CASSDGRTATYEQYF
cdr3_length: 14; j_call: TRBJ2-1; v_call: TRBV20-1; clone_size: NA; cdr3_aa: CSASDKGPYNEQFF
cdr3_length: 13; j_call: TRBJ1-1; v_call: TRBV4-3; clone_size: NA; cdr3_aa: CASSQNRGFEAFF
cdr3_length: 12; j_call: TRBJ2-7; v_call: TRBV29-1; clone_size: once; cdr3_aa: CSVEGRGSEQYF
cdr3_length: 11; j_call: TRBJ2-7; v_call: TRBV28; clone_size: NA; cdr3_aa: CASSFEYEQYF